The next 15 T cell receptor beta chains were all read from a single sample in a study of early T cells in non-severe SARS-CoV-2 infection. In TCRdb, the 5' RACE reads were re-called with MiXCR into one record per CDR3 protein. The sample gives about 26,000 distinct CDR3 sequences, 4% to 5.5% of which show up once; around 4% is in the top ten. Sample: whole blood. Source of these receptors: an adult who was a healthcare worker with PCR-confirmed SARS-CoV-2 infection or an uninfected control (not recorded which).

At least ten counts were recorded for this clonotype. This chain uses TRBV19 with TRBJ1-4; D not resolved. Trimming left V 8 bases short and J 1 base short, with 14 bases between. CDR3 length: 15 residues. CDR1 is LNHDA and CDR2 is SQIVND in the germline V gene (reference sequence). CDR3 DNA sequence: TGTGCCAGTGGGGAAGGCGGAGTAACTAATGAAAAACTGTTTTTT. Residues: CASGEGGVTNEKLFF.

This clonotype was seen at least ten times. The gene calls are TRBV2 and TRBJ2-4; D is possibly TRBD2 (6 bases). Per germline, CDR1 SNHLY and CDR2 FYNNEI. With 3 bases removed from V and 3 bases from J, the gap between germline ends came to 15 bases. The CDR3 sequence is 16 residues long. CDR3 in amino acids: CASSDFLGGDKNIQYF. CDR3 DNA: TGTGCCAGCAGTGATTTTTTAGGCGGGGACAAAAACATTCAGTACTTC.

Many counts were recorded for this clonotype. V gene TRBV15 combines with J gene TRBJ2-7; TRBD1 is a possible D gene (6 bases). In germline, CDR1 is LNHNV, CDR2 YYDKDF (reference sequence). V lost 0 bases and J lost 2, with 14 bases in between. The CDR3 covers 16 residues. CDR3 region: CATSRDGGSLTYEQYF. The CDR3 DNA reads as TGTGCCACCAGCAGAGATGGGGGCAGCCTGACCTACGAGCAGTACTTC. The variable domain in full, completed from reference TRBV15 and TRBJ2-7, reads DAMVIQNPRYQVTQFGKPVTLSCSQTLNHNVMYWYQQKSSQAPKLLFHYYDKDFNNEADTPDNFQSRRPNTSFCFLDIRSPGLGDTAMYLCATSRDGGSLTYEQYFGPGTRLTVT.

This clonotype was seen repeatedly, ten times or more. V is TRBV10-3 and J is TRBJ1-1, with D hard to call. This CDR3 spans 14 amino acids. In germline, CDR1 is ENHRY, CDR2 SYGVKD. V was shortened by 0 bases and J by 6 bases, with 11 bases between the two germline ends. The CDR3 loop is CAISESSLSSEAFF. The CDR3 bases are TGTGCCATCAGTGAGTCGTCATTATCGTCTGAAGCTTTCTTT.

This clonotype was counted a few times. The chain has TRBV7-9 and TRBJ2-2; a possible D gene is TRBD2 (6 bases). Germline CDR1 is SEHNR and CDR2 is FQNEAQ (reference sequence). Between the trimmed V and J ends, which lost 1 base and 4 bases, there was a span of 16 bases. The CDR3 has 17 amino acids. The CDR3 coding sequence is TGTGCCAGCAGCTTAGTGACACGGGAGCCGGGCACCGGGGAGCTGTTTTTT. Its protein product is CASSLVTREPGTGELFF.

There are many counts of this clonotype. The J gene is TRBJ2-3, the V gene TRBV30; D is possibly TRBD2 (6 bases). The CDR3 is made up of 13 amino acids. CDR1 is GTSNPN and CDR2 is SVGIG in the germline V gene (reference sequence). With 4 bases removed from V and 4 bases from J, the gap between germline ends came to 12 bases. Written as DNA, the CDR3 is TGTGCCTGGACCGGGACTTCAGCAGATACGCAGTATTTT. Protein: CAWTGTSADTQYF.

The sample holds a few counts of this clonotype. V and J are TRBV9 and TRBJ2-2, with D uncertain. Trimming took 0 bases from V and 7 from J, leaving 16 bases between them. The CDR3 totals 16 residues. Germline V gives CDR1 SGDLS, CDR2 YYNGEE. CDR3 loop: CASSVVGSGLGGELFF. The CDR3 nucleotides read TGTGCCAGCAGCGTAGTAGGGTCCGGTTTAGGCGGGGAGCTGTTTTTT.

This clonotype was counted at least ten times. The J gene is TRBJ2-7, the V gene TRBV29-1, with D possibly matching TRBD2 (5 bases). Trimming took off 1 base at V and 1 base at J, with 11 bases between the two ends. Germline loops: CDR1 SQVTM, CDR2 ANQGSEA. The CDR3 length is 14 residues. CDR3 loop: CSVEVSGESYEQYF. The DNA for the CDR3 is TGCAGCGTTGAAGTATCTGGGGAGTCCTACGAGCAGTACTTC.

The V gene is TRBV6-1, the J gene TRBJ2-3; 12 bases are shared with TRBD2. The CDR3 is 18 residues long. CDR1 and CDR2 from the germline V gene are MNHNS and SASEGT. Trimming took 2 bases from V and 5 from J; bases not matched to a gene: 11. CDR3 DNA: TGTGCCAGCAGTGAAAGACGGCTAGCGGGAGGGCCGGGAGATACGCAGTATTTT. This translates into CASSERRLAGGPGDTQYF.

This clonotype was seen ten or more times. This sequence joins TRBV6-5 and TRBJ1-5; 7 bases map to TRBD1. Germline V gene lookup returns CDR1 MNHEY and CDR2 SVGAGI. The V gene end was trimmed by 6 bases and the J gene end by 3 bases; junction bases not matched to a gene: 5. The CDR3 sequence is 14 residues long. CDR3 bases: TGTGCCAGCAGGCCCGACAGGGACAATCAGCCCCAGCATTTT. This encodes CASRPDRDNQPQHF.

This clonotype was detected many times. V and J are TRBV24-1 and TRBJ2-1; D is ambiguous. Germline V lookup: CDR1 KGHDR, CDR2 SFDVKD. The V end was cut by 2 bases, the J end by 7 bases, with 26 bases between. There are 19 residues in the CDR3. The CDR3 reads CATSDSRIRAKGKGNEQFF. As DNA, the CDR3 is TGTGCCACCAGTGATTCACGGATCCGGGCAAAGGGTAAAGGGAATGAGCAGTTCTTC.

At least ten counts were recorded for this clonotype. This chain connects TRBV2 to TRBJ2-3; 9 positions agree with TRBD2. J was trimmed by 5 bases and V by 9 bases; bases with no gene match: 12. The CDR3 is 15 amino acids. Per germline, CDR1 SNHLY and CDR2 FYNNEI. CDR3 sequence (DNA): TGTGCCAGAACTGGGGCGGGAGGGCGCCGAGATACGCAGTATTTT. It codes for CARTGAGGRRDTQYF. Filled out from reference TRBV2 and TRBJ2-3, the complete variable domain reads EPEVTQTPSHQVTQMGQEVILRCVPISNHLYFYWYRQILGQKVEFLVSFYNNEISEKSEIFDDQFSVERPDGSNFTLKIRSTKLEDSAMYFCARTGAGGRRDTQYFGPGTRLTVL.

This clonotype was detected many times. The V gene is TRBV5-1, the J gene TRBJ2-1; tentatively, D is TRBD2 (5 bases). The ends were cut back, 4 bases at V and 10 bases at J, with 18 bases in the middle. The CDR3 runs 14 residues. Per the germline V gene, CDR1 is SGHRS and CDR2 is YFSETQ. The CDR3 spells CASSQTTGGREQFF. CDR3 DNA sequence: TGCGCCAGCAGCCAAACGACTGGAGGAAGAGAGCAGTTCTTC.

This clonotype was detected many times. The genes are TRBV18 and TRBJ2-7; 7 bases fit TRBD2. The V segment lost 3 bases and the J segment 5 bases; nucleotides outside the gene matches: 10. The length of the CDR3 is 15 residues. Looked up from germline, CDR1 is KGHSH and CDR2 is LQKENI. CDR3 protein: CASSPAAGDVHEQYF. The CDR3 DNA reads TGTGCCAGCTCACCGGCTGCGGGAGACGTCCACGAGCAGTACTTC. Complete variable domain (other parts from reference TRBV18 and TRBJ2-7): NAGVMQNPRHLVRRRGQEARLRCSPMKGHSHVYWYRQLPEEGLKFMVYLQKENIIDESGMPKERFSAEFPKEGPSILRIQQVVRGDSAAYFCASSPAAGDVHEQYFGPGTRLTVT.

V is TRBV7-8 and J is TRBJ1-1; D is unresolved. The V gene's germline CDR1 is SGHVS and CDR2 FQNEAQ. CDR3 length: 12 amino acids. Trimming shortened V by 1 base and J by 7 bases, and 7 bases separated the two germline ends. CDR3 coding DNA: TGTGCCAGCAGCTTAGGCACCGATGAAGCTTTCTTT. It specifies CASSLGTDEAFF.